Below, 21 T cell receptor beta chains from the same sample are listed, as sequenced in a study of CD8+ T cells in alopecia areata (dated by TCRdb to the late 2010s). Library prep was done by the immunoSEQ multiplex PCR assay. RNA was extracted from all samples and reverse transcribed into cDNA as template for TCR sequencing. As stored in TCRdb, this immuneACCESS dataset retains in-frame rearrangements with V and J assigned. A fraction of the clones does not appear; measured against another copy, unresolved V genes explain less than half of the discrepancy, and the remainder lacks a known reason. This sample shows approximately 110,000 clones, and none of them turns up only once. The top ten hold around a fifth of the sample. The source material was lesional skin. The receptor source for this set is a C3H/HeJ mouse with alopecia areata. These mice carry the MHC haplotype H2-k.

This clone came up a few times. Genes and germline come from the mouse. The read ends 4 residues early relative to the CDR3; the germline J gene fills the gap. The chain carries TRBV1 and TRBJ2-3, with TRBD2 matching over 7 bases. The V and J ends lost 0 bases and 2 bases, in that order; junction bases with no gene match: 5. The CDR3 spans 16 residues. CDR1 and CDR2 from the germline V gene are NSQYPW and LRSPGD (reference sequence). Partial CDR3 DNA: TGCACCTGCAGTGCAGATCTCCTGGGGGTTGCAGAA. The encoded protein is CTCSADLLGVAE. In full, the CDR3 is CTCSADLLGVAETLYF.

A remark on this clone: Mouse names are used for the genes. The DNA ends 4 residues before the CDR3 does, and the rest of the CDR3 is filled in from the germline J gene. The V gene is TRBV1, the J gene TRBJ1-4; D unresolved. This CDR3 region has 15 residues. Per the germline V gene, CDR1 is NSQYPW and CDR2 is LRSPGD (reference sequence). V lost 1 base, J lost 2 bases, and 8 bases lay in between. CDR3 in amino acids: CTCSAVRKSNERLFF. CDR3 bases read: TGCACCTGCAGTGCAGTCAGAAAATCCAACGAA.

Turning to this clone: The genes are named according to mouse. The read stops 4 residues short of the end of the CDR3; the missing end is completed from the germline J gene. This chain links TRBV13-3 with TRBJ2-5; TRBD2 aligns across 10 bases. The V gene end was trimmed by 4 bases and the J gene end by 0 bases; junction bases not matched to a gene: 5. CDR1 and CDR2 from the germline V gene are NNHDY and SYVADS. The CDR3 runs 16 residues. CDR3 region: CASSLDWGNNQDTQYF. CDR3 bases read: TGTGCCAGCAGTTTGGACTGGGGGAATAACCAAGAC.

This clone was counted only a few times. All gene names here are mouse names. Read sequence stops 4 residues before the CDR3 end, and the germline J gene provides the missing end. The V call is TRBV13-3, the J call TRBJ2-7; a weak D match, TRBD1 (5 bases). The V gene's germline CDR1 is NNHDY and CDR2 SYVADS. The CDR3 length is 14 residues. The CDR3 sequence: CASSDERRRDEQYF. Incomplete CDR3 DNA: TGTGCCAGCAGTGATGAAAGGCGCAGGGAT.

This clone turned up a few times. Gene names and germline match the mouse. Read coverage stops 4 residues before the CDR3 terminus; the germline J gene supplies the remainder. The J gene is TRBJ2-3, the V gene TRBV31; a weak D match, TRBD1 (7 bases). V was pared by 0 bases and J by 0 bases, with 10 bases between. Per the germline V gene, CDR1 is GKSSPN and CDR2 is SITVG. The length of the CDR3 is 15 residues. The covered CDR3 bases are TGTGCCTGGAGTCTAGCAGGGGGGAGTGCAGAA. Amino acids: CAWSLAGGSAE. The CDR3 as a whole reads CAWSLAGGSAETLYF.

This clone was picked up a small number of times. Mouse gene names and germline throughout. CDR3 protein: CASIGTGGPETLYF. Partial CDR3 DNA: TGTGCCAGCATAGGGACAGGGGGCCCAGAA. The chain combines TRBV13-3 with TRBJ2-3; 12 bases agree with TRBD1. Read data end 4 residues before the CDR3 end; the end is taken from the germline J gene. The CDR3 loop spans 14 amino acids. Germline assignment: CDR1 NNHDY and CDR2 SYVADS. The trim removed 6 bases at V and 4 bases at J, leaving 3 bases unmatched.

This clone occurred a few times. These gene names are mouse names. The sequenced fragment ends 4 residues before the CDR3 boundary, so the rest is inferred from the germline J gene. The chain joins TRBV13-3 to TRBJ2-2; D perhaps matches TRBD2 (7 bases). This CDR3 contains 16 residues. The germline gives CDR1 NNHDY, CDR2 SYVADS. V gave up 2 bases and J gave up 2 bases, with 13 bases separating them. CDR3 sequence: CASSDGLGANTGQLYF. The covered CDR3 bases are TGTGCCAGCAGTGACGGCCTGGGGGCCAACACCGGG.

In the case of this clone: Gene names denote mouse genes. The CDR3 end falls 4 residues outside the read, so it is completed with the germline J gene. This sequence joins TRBV13-3 and TRBJ1-4; the match to TRBD1 covers 7 bases. The CDR3 is 15 amino acids. Germline CDR1 and CDR2: NNHDY and SYVADS. V dropped 2 bases and J dropped 4; count of bases not matched to a gene: 5. CDR3 DNA (partial): TGTGCCAGCAGTGAACGACAGGGTTACAACGAA. The encoded protein is CASSERQGYNE. The CDR3 as a whole reads CASSERQGYNERLFF.

In the case of this clone: Gene and germline names: mouse. The CDR3 end lies 4 residues beyond the end of the read and is filled in from the germline J gene. Other DNA sequences from this sample encode an identical CDR3 as well. The rearrangement joins TRBV17 to TRBJ2-7; 10 nucleotides align to TRBD2. The CDR3 has 14 residues. Germline-derived CDR1 and CDR2 are MNHDT and YYDKIL. With V trimmed by 6 bases and J by 2 bases, 4 bases remained unmatched. The sequenced part of the CDR3 DNA is TGTGCTAGCAGAGAAACTGGGGGGGCCTAT. Its protein product is CASRETGGAY. The CDR3, in full, reads CASRETGGAYEQYF.

In the case of this clone: Germline and genes here are mouse. The read terminates 4 residues ahead of where the CDR3 ends, so the germline J gene completes it. The chain recombines TRBV19 with TRBJ1-2; 8 nucleotides agree with TRBD1. This CDR3 has 13 residues. Per germline, CDR1 FNHDT and CDR2 SITEND (reference sequence). Here the CDR3 reads CASSPRQGTDYTF. CDR3 bases read: TGTGCCAGCAGTCCTCGACAGGGGACC.

This clone has only a few counts. The gene names given are mouse names. With the read ending 4 residues before the CDR3 end, the germline J gene is used to fill in that end. The rearrangement joins TRBV13-3 to TRBJ2-1; TRBD2 matches 8 bases. The V segment lost 1 base and the J segment 5 bases; nucleotides outside the gene matches: 8. Germline CDR1 and CDR2: NNHDY and SYVADS. The CDR3 spans 16 residues. This CDR3 is CASSDPAGGRHAEQFF. Incomplete CDR3 DNA: TGTGCCAGCAGTGATCCCGCGGGGGGGCGCCATGCT.

In this sample, this clone turned up many times. The genes are named according to mouse. The missing CDR3 end, 4 residues past where the read stops, is filled in from the germline J gene. This chain connects TRBV13-3 to TRBJ1-2; TRBD1 agrees at 11 bases. J gave up 0 bases and V 4 bases, and 5 bases lay outside the gene matches. CDR1 and CDR2 (germline): NNHDY, SYVADS. CDR3 size: 16 residues. The DNA read from the CDR3 is TGTGCCAGCAGTCCCGGGACAGGGGGTGCAAACTCC. It codes for CASSPGTGGANS. The whole CDR3 region reads CASSPGTGGANSDYTF.

Note on this clone: Mouse gene names and germline throughout. The observed sequence ends 4 residues before the CDR3 terminus, with the missing tail filled in from the germline J gene. This rearrangement joins TRBV12-2 to TRBJ2-7; 11 positions agree with TRBD1. CDR1 is SGHLS, CDR2 HYDKME, per germline. CDR3 length: 14 residues. The sequenced CDR3 bases are TGTGCCAGCTCTCCCGGACAGGGGGCATAT. Translating it yields CASSPGQGAY. The CDR3 as a whole reads CASSPGQGAYEQYF.

Remarks on this clone: Gene names denote mouse genes. The read ends 4 residues before the CDR3 terminus; that terminus is restored from the germline J gene. Other nucleotide sequences from this sample produce the same CDR3. The chain carries TRBV13-2 and TRBJ2-5; the D is unclear. CDR1 is NNHNN, CDR2 SYGAGS, per germline (reference sequence). This CDR3 has 13 residues. The CDR3 loop is CASGEGWRDTQYF. The CDR3 bases that were read are TGTGCCAGCGGTGAGGGGTGGAGGGAC.

This clone was seen a few times. Gene names are the mouse ones. Sequencing ends 4 residues short of the CDR3 end; the germline J gene provides the rest. V and J are TRBV17 and TRBJ2-7, with D possibly being TRBD1 (6 bases). The V gene's germline CDR1 is MNHDT and CDR2 YYDKIL. The V and J ends lost 5 bases and 2 bases respectively, with 10 bases between them. The CDR3 sequence is 13 residues long. The sequenced CDR3 bases are TGTGCTAGCAGTTGGGACAAAACCTAT. Its translation: CASSWDKTY. The complete CDR3 protein is CASSWDKTYEQYF.

This clone was seen only a few times. Gene names refer to mouse genes. The sequenced fragment ends 4 residues before the CDR3 boundary, so the rest is inferred from the germline J gene. This chain connects TRBV19 to TRBJ1-4; TRBD1 aligns across 7 bases. CDR3 size: 15 residues. Per germline, CDR1 FNHDT and CDR2 SITEND (reference sequence). Trimming took 0 bases from V and 3 from J; bases not matched to a gene: 2. The covered CDR3 bases are TGTGCCAGCAGTATAGGGAGGGGGCCCAACGAA. It translates to CASSIGRGPNE. The CDR3 reads in full as CASSIGRGPNERLFF.

This clone was observed a few times. The gene symbols are mouse symbols. Coverage ceases 4 residues before the CDR3 finishes, and the germline J gene fills in the end. The chain joins TRBV19 to TRBJ2-4; 8 positions match TRBD2. J was trimmed by 3 bases and V by 2 bases; bases with no gene match: 5. CDR3 length equals 15 residues. The germline gives CDR1 FNHDT, CDR2 SITEND (reference sequence). CDR3 bases read: TGTGCCAGCAGTATCCCTCTGGGGGGACAAAAC. Its translation is CASSIPLGGQN. The whole CDR3 protein is CASSIPLGGQNTLYF.

Note on this clone: The protein TCRdb lists differs from the translation of the DNA at residue 12; the protein given here is translated from the DNA itself. Gene labels here are mouse ones. The read terminates 3 residues before the CDR3 end, so the remaining end is supplied by the germline J gene. The chain carries TRBV13-3 and TRBJ1-6; 12 positions agree with TRBD1. TRBJ1-6 is assigned to the ORF class and has an uncertain function. The junction had 2 bases not matched to a gene; V was cut back by 5 bases and J by 5 bases. Germline V CDR1 and CDR2: NNHDY, SYVADS. The CDR3 runs to 15 residues. The CDR3 sequence is CASSRDRGHNSPLYF. Partial CDR3 DNA: TGTGCCAGCAGCCGGGACAGGGGGCATAATTCGCCC.

Comment on this clone: Gene names are mouse gene names. The sequenced CDR3 bases are TGTGCCAGCGATGGACAGGGTGCAGAA. Protein: CASDGQGAE. The whole CDR3 sequence is CASDGQGAETLYF. V usage is TRBV13-2 and J usage is TRBJ2-3; TRBD1 agrees at 7 bases. The read stops 4 residues short of the end of the CDR3; the missing end is completed from the germline J gene. J was trimmed by 1 base and V by 6 bases; bases with no gene match: 2. This CDR3 is 13 amino acids long. Germline V gene lookup returns CDR1 NNHNN and CDR2 SYGAGS (reference sequence).

This clone was counted ten times or more. Here the gene names and germline are mouse. The sequence runs out 4 residues before the end of the CDR3; the remainder is reconstructed from the germline J gene. V gene TRBV13-3 combines with J gene TRBJ1-2; TRBD1 might be the D (6 bases). From germline, CDR1 is NNHDY and CDR2 SYVADS. V was trimmed by 0 bases and J by 3 bases, leaving 12 bases between them. The length of the CDR3 is 15 residues. The CDR3 loop reads CASSDAWGADSDYTF. The covered CDR3 bases are TGTGCCAGCAGTGATGCGTGGGGGGCAGACTCC.

This clone was observed a handful of times. The listed genes are named as in mouse. The read comes to an end 4 residues before the CDR3 does, leaving the germline J gene to fill in the end. This rearrangement joins TRBV1 to TRBJ2-2, with TRBD2 matching over 12 bases. Germline lookup yields CDR1 NSQYPW and CDR2 LRSPGD (reference sequence). V was clipped by 3 bases and J by 0 bases; unmatched bases: 2. The CDR3 sequence is 17 residues long. CDR3 protein: CTCSATGGASNTGQLYF. The covered CDR3 bases are TGCACCTGCAGTGCGACTGGGGGGGCCTCAAACACCGGG.